The rows below give T cell receptor beta chains drawn from one sample of a study of blood T cell repertoires in COVID-19. Method: immunoSEQ multiplex PCR; TCRdb's copy keeps in-frame clones and lacks some. This table holds around 140,000 clones, around 87% found once. Sequencing used peripheral blood. All receptors derive from a man aged 50-60 years who had recovered from COVID-19. CDR3s include the opening cysteine and the closing phenylalanine or tryptophan. A D gene is named only where the DNA matches it firmly. Clone sizes are given selectively: once, few, many, or a class where the clone is expanded.

J | size | D | V | CDR3 | DNA
TRBJ1-2 | NA | TRBD1 | TRBV19 | CASSIDMDRANGYTF | TGTGCCAGTAGTATAGATATGGACAGGGCGAATGGCTACACCTTC
TRBJ1-1 | NA | TRBD1 | TRBV19 | CASSIGTGLNTEAFF | TGTGCCAGTAGTATTGGGACAGGCCTTAACACTGAAGCTTTCTTT
TRBJ1-6 | NA | TRBD1 | TRBV9 | CASSDRGSYNSPLHF | TGTGCCAGCAGCGACAGGGGCTCCTATAATTCACCCCTCCACTTT
TRBJ1-5 | NA | NA | TRBV2 | CASSTGTYRYSNQPQHF | TGTGCCAGCAGTACTGGGACTTACCGTTATAGCAATCAGCCCCAGCATTTT
TRBJ2-5 | NA | TRBD2 | TRBV29-1 | CSVEALGREGETQYF | TGCAGCGTTGAAGCCCTCGGCAGGGAGGGCGAGACCCAGTACTTC
TRBJ2-3 | NA | NA | TRBV30 | CAGGGRGTDTQYF | TGTGCCGGCGGTGGCAGAGGCACAGATACGCAGTATTTT
TRBJ1-3 | NA | NA | TRBV3-1/TRBV3-2 | CASSPGAGAPGNTIYF | TGTGCCAGCAGCCCCGGTGCGGGGGCCCCTGGAAACACCATATATTTT
TRBJ1-2 | NA | TRBD1 | TRBV4-1 | CASSQDTGDYGYTF | TGCGCCAGCAGCCAAGATACAGGGGACTATGGCTACACCTTC
TRBJ2-7 | NA | NA | TRBV4-3 | CASSPSLQSYEQYF | TGCGCCAGCAGCCCCTCCCTCCAGTCCTACGAGCAGTACTTC
TRBJ2-1 | NA | TRBD2 | TRBV15 | CATSSRRGAGSYNEQFF | TGTGCCACCAGCAGTAGGCGGGGGGCAGGGTCCTACAATGAGCAGTTCTTC
TRBJ1-1 | NA | NA | TRBV21-1 | CASSKGRADSNTEAFF | TGTGCCAGCAGCAAGGGCAGGGCCGATTCGAACACTGAAGCTTTCTTT
TRBJ2-7 | NA | TRBD1 | TRBV6-2/TRBV6-3 | CASSTNPWTGDEQYF | TGTGCCAGCAGCACAAACCCCTGGACAGGGGACGAGCAGTACTTC
TRBJ1-1 | NA | NA | TRBV7-8 | CASYRTERSEAFF | TGTGCCAGCTATAGGACAGAGAGAAGTGAAGCTTTCTTT
TRBJ2-3 | NA | NA | TRBV21-1 | CASIPSMRVLDTQYF | TGTGCCAGCATACCCTCAATGCGGGTCTTAGATACGCAGTATTTT
TRBJ1-6 | NA | TRBD1 | TRBV7-2 | CASSLVDRVNSPLHF | TGTGCCAGCAGCTTAGTGGACAGGGTCAATTCACCCCTCCACTTT
TRBJ1-5 | NA | NA | TRBV3-1/TRBV3-2 | CASSDSGGRGNQPQHF | TGTGCCAGCAGCGATAGCGGGGGTCGGGGCAATCAGCCCCAGCATTTT
TRBJ2-5 | once | TRBD1 | TRBV20-1 | CSASSLGQGAGKTQYF | TGCAGTGCTAGTAGTTTGGGACAGGGGGCGGGAAAGACCCAGTACTTC
TRBJ2-2 | NA | TRBD1 | TRBV30 | CAWRRLGQTNTGELFF | TGTGCCTGGAGAAGGTTGGGACAGACGAACACCGGGGAGCTGTTTTTT
TRBJ2-5 | NA | TRBD1 | TRBV29-1 | CSVEDRDRDGVAQYF | TGCAGCGTTGAAGACCGGGACAGGGACGGTGTGGCCCAGTACTTC
TRBJ1-3 | NA | NA | TRBV6-6 | CASTHNRNSGNTIYF | TGTGCCAGCACCCACAACAGGAACTCTGGAAACACCATATATTTT
TRBJ2-7 | NA | NA | TRBV9 | CASSVGGGKSSYEQYF | TGTGCCAGCAGCGTAGGCGGAGGAAAAAGCTCCTACGAGCAGTACTTC
TRBJ2-1 | NA | TRBD2 | TRBV5-1 | CASSYRPSGGVSYNEQFF | TGCGCCAGCAGCTACCGCCCTAGCGGGGGGGTTTCTTACAATGAGCAGTTCTTC
TRBJ1-1 | NA | NA | TRBV5-5 | CASSSTIMNTEAFF | TGTGCCAGCAGCTCGACAATTATGAACACTGAAGCTTTCTTT
TRBJ1-4 | NA | TRBD1 | TRBV11-2 | CASSPTGGITTNEKLFF | TGTGCCAGCAGCCCGACAGGGGGCATAACAACTAATGAAAAACTGTTTTTT
TRBJ2-3 | NA | NA | TRBV4-3 | CASSQDMEPLGATQYF | TGCGCCAGCAGCCAAGATATGGAGCCTCTCGGAGCTACGCAGTATTTT
TRBJ1-1 | NA | TRBD1 | TRBV5-1 | CASSSRTGGVGRAFF | TGCGCCAGCAGCTCGAGGACAGGGGGCGTAGGGAGAGCTTTCTTT
TRBJ2-7 | NA | TRBD2 | TRBV5-4 | CASSTGTSGLDEQYF | TGTGCCAGCAGCACAGGGACTAGCGGGCTAGACGAGCAGTACTTC
TRBJ1-2 | NA | TRBD1 | TRBV9 | CASSGQGRFNRNYGYTF | TGTGCCAGCTCAGGACAGGGGAGATTTAATCGGAACTATGGCTACACCTTC
TRBJ2-5 | NA | TRBD1 | TRBV19 | CASQTRGQGQETQYF | TGTGCCAGCCAGACCAGGGGACAGGGACAAGAGACCCAGTACTTC
TRBJ2-5 | NA | TRBD2 | TRBV2 | CASSEGQRGADGETQYF | TGTGCCAGCAGTGAAGGCCAGCGGGGGGCGGATGGAGAGACCCAGTACTTC
TRBJ1-1 | NA | TRBD1 | TRBV18 | CASSPWTGENTEAFF | TGTGCCAGCTCACCTTGGACAGGGGAGAACACTGAAGCTTTCTTT
TRBJ2-3 | NA | NA | TRBV25-1 | CASSEWGLPGTQYF | TGTGCCAGCAGTGAATGGGGACTCCCGGGTACGCAGTATTTT
TRBJ2-1 | NA | NA | TRBV3-1/TRBV3-2 | CASIESFRNLQSNEQFF | TGTGCCAGCATAGAGAGTTTCCGCAATCTTCAAAGCAATGAGCAGTTCTTC
TRBJ2-5 | NA | NA | TRBV5-4 | CASSLEGLQETQYF | TGTGCCAGCAGCTTGGAGGGGTTACAAGAGACCCAGTACTTC
TRBJ2-2 | NA | TRBD1 | TRBV30 | CAWTDRLNTGELFF | TGTGCCTGGACGGACAGGCTGAACACCGGGGAGCTGTTTTTT
TRBJ1-6 | NA | TRBD1 | TRBV7-8 | CASSLMTGLNSPLHF | TGTGCCAGCAGCCTAATGACAGGGCTTAATTCACCCCTCCACTTT
TRBJ1-2 | NA | NA | TRBV5-6 | CASNTAGIYGYTF | TGTGCCAGCAATACCGCAGGCATCTATGGCTACACCTTC
TRBJ1-3 | NA | NA | TRBV5-4 | CASSLSVGSGNTIYF | TGTGCCAGCAGCTTGAGCGTCGGCTCTGGAAACACCATATATTTT
TRBJ1-2 | NA | NA | TRBV7-2 | CAAGNYGYTF | TGTGCAGCGGGGAACTATGGCTACACCTTC
TRBJ2-7 | NA | TRBD2 | TRBV4-1 | CASSYSGGANYEQYF | TGCGCCAGCAGCTACAGCGGGGGAGCCAACTACGAGCAGTACTTC
TRBJ2-7 | once | NA | TRBV12-5 | CASGTGSKEQYF | TGTGCTAGTGGAACGGGGTCTAAGGAGCAGTACTTC
TRBJ1-1 | NA | TRBD1 | TRBV19 | CASTDRGQITEAFF | TGTGCCAGTACGGACAGGGGGCAGATCACTGAAGCTTTCTTT
TRBJ2-7 | once | TRBD2 | TRBV11-3 | CASRTSDRYEQYF | TGTGCCAGCAGGACTAGCGACCGCTACGAGCAGTACTTC
TRBJ1-6 | NA | NA | TRBV6-2/TRBV6-3 | CASSYPAGRDNSPLHF | TGTGCCAGCAGTTACCCCGCGGGACGGGATAATTCACCCCTCCACTTT
TRBJ2-7 | NA | TRBD1 | TRBV5-5 | CASSLTRQGPYEQYF | TGTGCCAGCAGTTTAACCCGACAGGGGCCCTACGAGCAGTACTTC
TRBJ1-2 | NA | NA | TRBV9 | CASSVQGNYGYTF | TGTGCCAGCAGCGTACAGGGCAACTATGGCTACACCTTC
TRBJ2-7 | NA | TRBD2 | TRBV7-2 | CASSLGRLAGGPSSYEQYF | TGTGCCAGCAGCTTAGGTCGACTAGCGGGGGGGCCCAGCTCCTACGAGCAGTACTTC
TRBJ2-5 | NA | TRBD1 | TRBV5-1 | CASMDGTGASQETQYF | TGCGCCAGTATGGACGGGACAGGGGCCAGCCAAGAGACCCAGTACTTC
TRBJ2-1 | NA | NA | TRBV6-5 | CASSYSGGVKREQFF | TGTGCCAGCAGTTACTCTGGCGGGGTTAAACGTGAGCAGTTCTTC
TRBJ1-2 | NA | TRBD1 | TRBV5-4 | CASTAGQGNYGYTF | TGTGCCAGCACTGCCGGACAGGGAAACTATGGCTACACCTTC
TRBJ2-7 | NA | TRBD1 | TRBV5-1 | CASSFGDRDEQYF | TGCGCCAGCAGCTTCGGGGACAGGGACGAGCAGTACTTC